This T cell receptor (beta chain) emerged from a study of shared clonotypes between healthy human individuals. Study conclusions and caveats: Rarefaction curves obtained for sorted subsets showed sequencing incomplete despite large depth. What naive subsets generally showed was a larger estimated richness than memory subsets showed.

A remark on this clone: The antigen remains unidentified.

Donors comprised healthy HIV-negative adults lacking recent acute infections or vaccinations. Germline V CDR1 and CDR2: SGHRS, YFSETQ. V lost 0 bases, J lost 5 bases, and 17 bases lay in between. CDR3 length equals 16 residues. For each subset, genomic DNA was distributed in equal portions over several immunoSEQ plates. Generated by immunoSEQ multiplex PCR, the TCRdb table keeps only in-frame clones and is missing some. The sample yields over a million clones, about 98% seen once. This sequence was found in a man younger than 40 in good health. The sequenced sample was naive CD4+ T cells sorted from blood. The sample's subset: CD45RA+ positively selected. The chain recombines TRBV5-1 with TRBJ1-1; perhaps TRBD1 as D (5 bases). CDR3 region: CASSLADEGRRTEAFF. The CDR3, as DNA: TGCGCCAGCAGCTTGGCCGACGAGGGGCGGAGGACTGAAGCTTTCTTT.